Sequencing of this T cell receptor (beta chain) was carried out in a study of blood T cells in healthy people across ages. Study-level information: Capture via template switching afforded approximately one barcoded beta molecule per two T cells.

About 10 milliliters of peripheral blood were drawn from each donor. The authors ran a second PCR of about 7 to 12 cycles using a sample-barcoded 5' primer and a J-beta primer mix. A template-switch adaptor containing 12 random nucleotides labeled each cDNA molecule. TCRdb reanalysed the 5' RACE reads using MiXCR and keeps one entry per CDR3 protein. The profile shows fewer than 2 million distinct CDR3 sequences, approximately 40% of them singletons. General study findings and limits: Roughly linear declines in TCR beta diversity per million T cells occurred with age.

V gave up 9 bases and J gave up 1 base, with 23 bases separating them. Per germline, CDR1 KGHDR and CDR2 SFDVKD. The CDR3 is 17 amino acids. This clonotype was seen a single time. Its antigen is unidentified. The genes are TRBV24-1 and TRBJ1-1; D might be TRBD1 (5 bases). The TCR sequence derives from a human donor in good health. Specimen: blood. The CDR3 bases are TGTGCCACCCGACAAGCCCGACAGCCACCCCCGAACACTGAAGCTTTCTTT. It translates to CATRQARQPPPNTEAFF.